This T cell receptor beta chain emerged from a study of cytomegalovirus exposure and HLA in healthy donors. Background on the study: Genotyping of hundreds of donors showed that around 86% belonged to the Caucasian-associated ancestry cluster.

This clone was found a few times. Its specificity is unknown. General study results and limits: Reportedly, diagnosis of cytomegalovirus status by the classifier showed high specificity and sensitivity. Researchers reported from a later analysis that most CMV-associated TCR beta chains appeared HLA-restricted. Previous analysis showed most TCR beta V segments were productive about 90% or about 30% of the time.

60 Vbeta and 13 Jbeta primers were used in PCR. Clones were read by immunoSEQ multiplex PCR, and TCRdb kept only the in-frame ones, dropping some. The table shows nearly 95,000 clones, with 60% to 80% occurring only once. CDR3 length: 14 amino acids. The germline gives CDR1 MGHRA, CDR2 YSYEKL. Trimming cost V 0 bases and J 3 bases, with 8 bases left between them. The sequencing input was PBMCs. The receptor comes from a woman in her 40s in good health and CMV-seronegative. The V gene is TRBV4-1, the J gene TRBJ1-1, with D hard to call. CDR3 region: CASSQDRGYTEAFF. In DNA, the CDR3 is TGCGCCAGCAGCCAAGATAGAGGTTACACTGAAGCTTTCTTT.